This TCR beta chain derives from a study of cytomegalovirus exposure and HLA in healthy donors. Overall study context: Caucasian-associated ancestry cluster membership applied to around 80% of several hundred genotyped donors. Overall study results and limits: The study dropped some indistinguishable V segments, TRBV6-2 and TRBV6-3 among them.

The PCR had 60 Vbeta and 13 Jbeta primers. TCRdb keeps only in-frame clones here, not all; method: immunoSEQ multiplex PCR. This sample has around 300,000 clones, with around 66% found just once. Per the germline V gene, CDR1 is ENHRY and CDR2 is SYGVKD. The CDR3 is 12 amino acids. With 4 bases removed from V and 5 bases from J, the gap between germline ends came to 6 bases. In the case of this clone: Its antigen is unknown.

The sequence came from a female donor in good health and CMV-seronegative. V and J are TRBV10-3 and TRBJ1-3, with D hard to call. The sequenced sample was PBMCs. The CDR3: CAISGSRNTIYF. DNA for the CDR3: TGTGCCATCAGTGGGAGCAGAAACACCATATATTTT.